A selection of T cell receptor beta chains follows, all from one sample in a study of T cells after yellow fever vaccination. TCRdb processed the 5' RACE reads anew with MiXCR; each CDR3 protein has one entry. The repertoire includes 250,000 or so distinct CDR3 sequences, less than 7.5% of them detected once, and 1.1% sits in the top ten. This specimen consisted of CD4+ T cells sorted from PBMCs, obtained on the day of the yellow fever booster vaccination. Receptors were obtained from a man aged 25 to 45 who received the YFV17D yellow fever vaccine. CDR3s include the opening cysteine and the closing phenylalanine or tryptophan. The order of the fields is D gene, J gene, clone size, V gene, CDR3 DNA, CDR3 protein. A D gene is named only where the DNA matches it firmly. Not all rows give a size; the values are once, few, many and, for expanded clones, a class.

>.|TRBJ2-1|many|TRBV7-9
TGTGCCAGCAGCTTTCAAGGAGTTCGGAACAATGAGCAGTTCTTC
CASSFQGVRNNEQFF
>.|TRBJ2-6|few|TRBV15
TGTGCCACCAGCGACAAGTCTTCTGGGGCCAACGTCCTGACTTTC
CATSDKSSGANVLTF
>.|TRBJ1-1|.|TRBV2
TGTGCCAGCAGTGAGGGAGCCAGGGCCTATACTGAAGCTTTCTTT
CASSEGARAYTEAFF
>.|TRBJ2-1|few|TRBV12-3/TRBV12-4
TGTGCCAGCAGTTCCCACCTCATCGGAAACAATGAGCAGTTCTTC
CASSSHLIGNNEQFF
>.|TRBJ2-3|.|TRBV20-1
TGCAGTGCCACCCTAGCAAGCACAGATACGCAGTATTTT
CSATLASTDTQYF
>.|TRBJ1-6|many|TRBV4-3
TGCGCCAGCAGCCAAGGGTTGGCAGTCAATTCACCCCTCCACTTT
CASSQGLAVNSPLHF
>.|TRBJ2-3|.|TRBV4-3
TGCGCCAGCAGCCAAATAACTGATCGTCATACGCAGTATTTT
CASSQITDRHTQYF
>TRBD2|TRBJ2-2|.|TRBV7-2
TGTGCCAGCAGCTTAACGCCTAGCGGGAACACCGGGGAGCTGTTTTTT
CASSLTPSGNTGELFF
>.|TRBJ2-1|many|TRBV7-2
TGTGCCAGCAGCTTAGTCTTTAGGGGGGGCGGGAATAATGAGCAGTTCTTC
CASSLVFRGGGNNEQFF
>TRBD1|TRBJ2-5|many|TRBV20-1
TGCAGTGCTAGAGATGGACAGGGCCAGGAGACCCAGTACTTC
CSARDGQGQETQYF
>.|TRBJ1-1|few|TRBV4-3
TGCGCCAGCAGCCAAGAGGGGGTGAACACTGAAGCTTTCTTT
CASSQEGVNTEAFF
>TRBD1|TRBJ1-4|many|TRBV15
TGTGCCACCAGCCCCAGGGGGCCGAATCGTGAAAAACTGTTTTTT
CATSPRGPNREKLFF
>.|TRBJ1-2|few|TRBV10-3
TGTGCCATTAGTAACCAGGATGGGGGTGGCTACACCTTC
CAISNQDGGGYTF
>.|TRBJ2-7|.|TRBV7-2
TGTACCAGCAGCCTCGTTCTTTACGAGCAGTACTTC
CTSSLVLYEQYF
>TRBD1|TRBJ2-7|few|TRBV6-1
TGTGCCAGCAGTGTCCAGGGGGACGAGCAGTACTTC
CASSVQGDEQYF
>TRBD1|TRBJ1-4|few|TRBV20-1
TGCAGTGCTACCGGGACAGACAATGAAAAACTGTTTTTT
CSATGTDNEKLFF
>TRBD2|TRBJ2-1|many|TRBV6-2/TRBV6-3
TGTGCCAGCAGTTACTCGGGACTAAGCAATGAGCAGTTCTTC
CASSYSGLSNEQFF
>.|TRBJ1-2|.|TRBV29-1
TGCAGCGTCATCCCCGGGGTTTCTGGGTATGGCTACACCTTC
CSVIPGVSGYGYTF
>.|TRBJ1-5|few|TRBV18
TGTGCCAGCTCGCAGACCGGGACCAACAATCAGCCCCAGCATTTT
CASSQTGTNNQPQHF
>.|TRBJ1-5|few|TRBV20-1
TGCAGTGCTCAACTTCCGAGTTACAATCAGCCCCAGCATTTT
CSAQLPSYNQPQHF
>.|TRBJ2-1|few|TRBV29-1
TGCAGCGGGACTCCCTCCTACAATGAGCAGTTCTTC
CSGTPSYNEQFF
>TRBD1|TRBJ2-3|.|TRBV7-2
TGTGCCAGCAGCTTGACAGGGTTCGCGGATACGCAGTATTTT
CASSLTGFADTQYF
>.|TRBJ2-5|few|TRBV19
TGTGCCAGTAGTAACGGGGATTATGGGGAGACCCAGTACTTC
CASSNGDYGETQYF
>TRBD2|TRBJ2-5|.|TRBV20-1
TGCAGTGCTATGGGACTAGCATTGGGAGTTTTGGCGGAGACCCAGTACTTC
CSAMGLALGVLAETQYF
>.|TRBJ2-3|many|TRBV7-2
TGTGCCAGCAGCTTATTCAGCACAGATACGCAGTATTTT
CASSLFSTDTQYF
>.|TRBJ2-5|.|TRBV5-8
TGTGCCAGCAGCCAAGACGGAGTTGCCCGCCAAGAGACCCAGTACTTC
CASSQDGVARQETQYF
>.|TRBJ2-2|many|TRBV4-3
TGCGCCAGCAGCCAAGACGCGGGGCCTACGAACACCGGGGAGCTGTTTTTT
CASSQDAGPTNTGELFF
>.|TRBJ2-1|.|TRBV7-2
TGTGCCAGCAGCTTAAGCGACTACAATGAGCAGTTCTTC
CASSLSDYNEQFF
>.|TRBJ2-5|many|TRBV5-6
TGTGCCAGCAGCCGAGACAGCCAAGAGACCCAGTACTTC
CASSRDSQETQYF
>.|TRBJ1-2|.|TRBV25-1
TGTGCCAGCAGTGAAGGACAGAGCTATGGCTACACCTTC
CASSEGQSYGYTF
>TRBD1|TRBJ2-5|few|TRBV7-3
TGTGCCAGCAGCTTAGGACAGGGGATTGAACAAGAGACCCAGTACTTC
CASSLGQGIEQETQYF
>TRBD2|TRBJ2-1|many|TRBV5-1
TGCGCCAGCAGCCCCTCCGGGACTAGTTTCAATGAGCAGTTCTTC
CASSPSGTSFNEQFF
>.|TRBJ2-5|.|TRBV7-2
TGTGCCAGCAACCAACTCAGGGGTGGGGAGACCCAGTACTTC
CASNQLRGGETQYF
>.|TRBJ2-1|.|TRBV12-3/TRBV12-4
TGTGCCAGCATTTTAGCTGCAGGCTATGAGCAGTTCTTC
CASILAAGYEQFF
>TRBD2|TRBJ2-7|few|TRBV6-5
TGTGCCAGCAGTTACGGGGCCCCGGGACTAGCGGGAGCCTACGAGCAGTACTTC
CASSYGAPGLAGAYEQYF
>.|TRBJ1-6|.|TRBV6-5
TGTGCCAGCATTTTCTCGGCCCGGTCTTTCCTCCACTTT
CASIFSARSFLHF
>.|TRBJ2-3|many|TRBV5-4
TGTGCCAGCAGCCGGGGACGAACCACAGATACGCAGTATTTT
CASSRGRTTDTQYF
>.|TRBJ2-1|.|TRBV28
TGTGCCAGCAGTTTACCCGACTCGCCCGAGCAGTTCTTC
CASSLPDSPEQFF
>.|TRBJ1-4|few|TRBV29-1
TGCAGCGTTGCAGGTCAGCCAAGCGAAAAACTGTTTTTT
CSVAGQPSEKLFF
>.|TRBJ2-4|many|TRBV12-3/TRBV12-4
TGTGCCAGCAGTTTGCGAGGGGTGGAAAACATTCAGTACTTC
CASSLRGVENIQYF
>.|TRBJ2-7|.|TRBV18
TGTGCCAGCTCAGTCTCCCTGGAATCCTACGAGCAGTACTTC
CASSVSLESYEQYF
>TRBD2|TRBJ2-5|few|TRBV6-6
TGTGCCAGCGCGGGGGAGAAAGAGACCCAGTACTTC
CASAGEKETQYF
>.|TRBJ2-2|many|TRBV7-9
TGTGCCAGCAGCGCTCTAACAGGTCGTGGCACCGGGGAGCTGTTTTTT
CASSALTGRGTGELFF
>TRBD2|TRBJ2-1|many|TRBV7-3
TGTGCCAGCAGCCCAGGGACTAGCGGGATAGGGGGAGAGCAGTTCTTC
CASSPGTSGIGGEQFF
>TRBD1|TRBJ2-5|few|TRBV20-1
TGCAGTGCTAGGACAGGGACCCAAGAGACCCAGTACTTC
CSARTGTQETQYF
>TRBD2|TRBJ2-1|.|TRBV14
TGTGCCAGCAGCCGCGGTTTAGCGGGAGGTGAGCAGTTCTTC
CASSRGLAGGEQFF
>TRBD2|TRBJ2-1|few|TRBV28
TGTGCCAGCAGTTCATCGACTAGCGGGAGAACTATTGTATCCTACAATGAGCAGTTCTTC
CASSSSTSGRTIVSYNEQFF
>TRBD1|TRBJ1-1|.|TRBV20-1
TGCAGTGCTAGGACAGGGGCCCCCACTGAAGCTTTCTTT
CSARTGAPTEAFF
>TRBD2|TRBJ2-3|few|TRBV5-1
TGCGCCAGCAGCCCCAGCGGGACCCCGCTCATACGGCAGTATTTT
CASSPSGTPLIRQYF
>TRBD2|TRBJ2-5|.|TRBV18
TGTGCCAGCTCACCGCCGGCGGGAGGGCCGAGTGAGACCCAGTACTTC
CASSPPAGGPSETQYF
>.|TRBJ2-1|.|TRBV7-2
TGTGCCTGCAGCCCGCCTGATCGGCGGCTTCCCAATGAGCAGTTCTTC
CACSPPDRRLPNEQFF
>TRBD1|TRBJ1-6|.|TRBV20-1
TGCAGTGCTACCCATCACATACAGGGGAATAATTCACCCCTCCACTTT
CSATHHIQGNNSPLHF
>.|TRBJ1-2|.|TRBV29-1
TGCAGCGCGAAACAGGAGGGCTATGGCTACACCTTC
CSAKQEGYGYTF